The 29 T cell receptor beta chains given below trace back to one sample, sequenced in a study of long-term antiretroviral therapy in people with HIV (dated by TCRdb to between 2020 and 2023). The immunoSEQ hsTCRB v3.0 assay was used at survey level resolution for TRB variable region sequencing. The source is immuneACCESS, and TCRdb retained only in-frame sequences with V and J called. Part of the clones is not carried over; for the studies checked, unresolved V genes explain less than half of this, and the remainder is unexplained. This sample lists around 30,000 clones; about 85% were detected once. The ten largest account for over 10% of the sample. The sample was unsorted PBMCs, taken 1.1 years after starting antiretroviral therapy. These TCRs come from a man aged 18-30 years with HIV.

CDR3 amino acids: CASSVGGGSYEQYF. The DNA for the CDR3 is TGTGCCAGCAGCGTTGGGGGAGGGTCGTACGAGCAGTACTTC. The V gene is TRBV11-2, the J gene TRBJ2-7, with TRBD2 matching over 7 bases. CDR3 size: 14 residues. The V and J ends lost 5 bases and 4 bases, in that order; junction bases with no gene match: 8. CDR1 is SGHAT and CDR2 is FQNNGV in the germline V gene.

This chain connects TRBV19 to TRBJ2-7, with 10 bases aligning to TRBD1. This CDR3 spans 16 amino acids. With V trimmed by 3 bases and J by 4 bases, 9 bases remained unmatched. Per germline, CDR1 LNHDA and CDR2 SQIVND (reference sequence). The CDR3 DNA is TGTGCCAGTAGTATCGGGACAGGGGAAAGTCCTTACGAGCAGTACTTC. Protein: CASSIGTGESPYEQYF.

This clone was counted once. J is TRBJ2-3 and V is TRBV5-1; 11 bases agree with TRBD2. This CDR3 is 15 amino acids long. CDR1 and CDR2 (germline): SGHRS, YFSETQ. The junction had 4 bases not matched to a gene; V was cut back by 4 bases and J by 3 bases. CDR3 sequence (DNA): TGCGCCAGCAGCCAGATAGCGGGGGGGACAGATACGCAGTATTTT. The encoded protein is CASSQIAGGTDTQYF. Full variable domain (remainder filled in from reference TRBV5-1 and TRBJ2-3): KAGVTQTPRYLIKTRGQQVTLSCSPISGHRSVSWYQQTPGQGLQFLFEYFSETQRNKGNFPGRFSGRQFSNSRSEMNVSTLELGDSALYLCASSQIAGGTDTQYFGPGTRLTVL.

This chain uses TRBV9 with TRBJ1-3; 11 positions agree with TRBD1. CDR1 and CDR2 (germline): SGDLS, YYNGEE. This CDR3 spans 16 amino acids. V shed 5 bases, J shed 8 bases, and the junction held 12 bases outside the gene matches. This CDR3 reads CASSEEGTGGLDTIYF. For the CDR3, the DNA is TGTGCCAGCAGTGAGGAGGGGACAGGGGGATTGGACACCATATATTTT.

The J gene is TRBJ2-7, the V gene TRBV1. TRBV1 is termed a pseudogene. The length of the CDR3 is 10 residues. The CDR3 nucleotides read TGCACCAGCAGCCACTACGAGCAGTACTTC. Translation gives CTSSHYEQYF.

The rearrangement uses TRBV7-2 and TRBJ2-7; D call uncertain. CDR1 and CDR2 (germline): SGHTA, FQGNSA. CDR3 size: 14 residues. V lost 2 bases, J lost 0 bases, and 8 bases lay in between. The CDR3 reads CASSLTQVSYEQYF. CDR3 in DNA: TGTGCCAGCAGCTTAACGCAGGTCTCCTACGAGCAGTACTTC.

The J gene is TRBJ2-7, the V gene TRBV13; D not resolved. The CDR3 is 12 amino acids. The V and J ends lost 2 bases and 3 bases respectively, with 5 bases between them. Germline loops: CDR1 PRHDT, CDR2 FYEKMQ (reference sequence). Here the CDR3 DNA reads TGTGCCAGCAGCTTAAGGATCTACGAGCAGTACTTC. It yields the protein CASSLRIYEQYF.

The gene calls are TRBV19 and TRBJ2-5; D uncertain. The DNA matches TRBJ2-7 better at its end, which makes the J call doubtful. The germline V gene encodes CDR1 LNHDA and CDR2 SQIVND (reference sequence). The CDR3 sequence is 13 residues long. The CDR3 DNA reads TGTGCCAGTAGTCCAGGTCTCGGAAACGAGCAGTACTTC. Its translation: CASSPGLGNEQYF.

This clone was observed once. The rearrangement links TRBV10-3 to TRBJ2-7; D is unclear. This CDR3 comprises 11 residues. V was trimmed by 2 bases and J by 4 bases, leaving 3 bases between them. CDR1 and CDR2 (germline): ENHRY, SYGVKD. CDR3 bases: TGTGCCATCAGTGAGACTTACGAGCAGTACTTC. Its protein product is CAISETYEQYF.

V and J are TRBV4-3 and TRBJ1-1; TRBD1 matches at 7 bases. This CDR3 region has 16 residues. V lost 0 bases and J lost 0; bases outside the gene matches: 4. CDR1 and CDR2 (germline): LGHNA, YSLEER. The CDR3 here is CASSQDPDRMNTEAFF. The CDR3 region has the DNA TGCGCCAGCAGCCAAGATCCGGACAGGATGAACACTGAAGCTTTCTTT.

The rearrangement links TRBV5-1 to TRBJ2-5; D is ambiguous. This CDR3 region has 13 residues. V lost 2 bases, J lost 2 bases, and 7 bases lay in between. Germline CDR1 reads SGHRS; CDR2 reads YFSETQ. CDR3 sequence reads: CASSFRAQETQYF. For the CDR3, the DNA is TGCGCCAGCAGCTTTCGAGCACAAGAGACCCAGTACTTC.

The gene calls are TRBV19 and TRBJ1-6; D perhaps matches TRBD1 (6 bases). V gave up 0 bases and J gave up 7 bases, with 7 bases separating them. CDR3 length: 14 residues. Germline CDR1 LNHDA, CDR2 SQIVND (reference sequence). CDR3 loop: CASSIDRGNSPLHF. CDR3 coding DNA: TGTGCCAGTAGTATAGACAGGGGAAATTCACCCCTCCACTTT.

The V and J genes are TRBV18 and TRBJ1-1; the D is unclear. CDR1 is KGHSH, CDR2 LQKENI, per germline. The CDR3 is made up of 12 amino acids. The V and J ends lost 4 bases and 1 base respectively, with 4 bases between them. DNA for the CDR3: TGTGCCAGCTCACAGCCGAACACTGAAGCTTTCTTT. Translating it yields CASSQPNTEAFF.

V is TRBV7-6 and J is TRBJ2-5; TRBD2 matches 7 bases. From germline, CDR1 is SGHVS and CDR2 FNYEAQ. The junction had 6 bases not matched to a gene; V was cut back by 4 bases and J by 4 bases. CDR3 length equals 14 residues. The CDR3 DNA is TGTGCCAGCAGCTACAACTCGGGGGGAGAGACCCAGTACTTC. As protein: CASSYNSGGETQYF.

The chain has TRBV19 and TRBJ2-3, with 7 positions matching TRBD2. Germline loops: CDR1 LNHDA, CDR2 SQIVND (reference sequence). V lost 4 bases, J lost 2 bases, and 12 bases stayed unmatched. The CDR3 consists of 17 residues. The CDR3 region is CASSNPAASGFTDTQYF. In DNA, the CDR3 is TGTGCCAGTAGTAACCCCGCGGCTAGCGGTTTCACAGATACGCAGTATTTT.

The chain employs TRBV5-1 and TRBJ2-3; the match to TRBD1 covers 7 bases. Losses at the gene ends were 3 bases for V and 0 bases for J; bases not matched to a gene: 7. CDR3 length: 16 residues. Per germline, CDR1 SGHRS and CDR2 YFSETQ. The CDR3 bases are TGCGCCAGCAGCTCCTCCGGGACAGCGAGCACAGATACGCAGTATTTT. It encodes CASSSSGTASTDTQYF.

The CDR3 sequence is CASSKGRSLNEQFF. The CDR3 bases are TGTGCCAGCAGCAAGGGACGTTCCCTCAATGAGCAGTTCTTC. The chain has TRBV6-5 and TRBJ2-1; the D gene could be TRBD1 or TRBD2 (5 bases each). CDR1 is MNHEY, CDR2 SVGAGI, per germline. This CDR3 has 14 amino acids. V lost 6 bases and J 6 bases, leaving 15 bases between the germline ends.

The CDR3 nucleotides are TGTGCCAGCAGCCCTAGCCCCCTAGCTCTCGCAGATACGCAGTATTTT. Its protein is CASSPSPLALADTQYF. This rearrangement joins TRBV5-4 to TRBJ2-3; D is possibly TRBD2 (5 bases). The CDR3 totals 16 residues. Germline assignment: CDR1 SGHNT and CDR2 YYREEE (reference sequence). Trimming removed 4 bases at V and 4 bases at J, with 19 bases between.

V gene TRBV10-3 combines with J gene TRBJ1-2; D remains ambiguous. V gave up 10 bases and J gave up 2 bases, with 20 bases separating them. The CDR3 covers 15 residues. Germline V gene data show CDR1 as ENHRY and CDR2 as SYGVKD. The CDR3: CATGREIGENYGYTF. The CDR3 nucleotides read TGTGCCACCGGACGGGAGATAGGCGAGAACTATGGCTACACCTTC.

The chain links TRBV7-2 to TRBJ1-2, with D uncertain. Deletions cut 4 bases from V and 4 bases from J, with 13 bases between. The CDR3 totals 14 residues. Germline values: CDR1 SGHTA, CDR2 FQGNSA. The CDR3, as DNA: TGTGCCAGCAGCTCCCATCGGGCCCTCTATGGCTACACCTTC. Translated, it gives CASSSHRALYGYTF.

Comment on this clone: An end of the junction does not agree with germline; a read error may underlie this. The V and J genes are TRBV6-1 and TRBJ1-1; 10 bases align to TRBD1. In germline, CDR1 is MNHNS, CDR2 SASEGT. CDR3 length: 13 residues. The CDR3 DNA reads as TGTGCCAGTGACAGGGGGCTGAAGACTGAAGCTTTCTTT. This translates into CASDRGLKTEAFF.

The chain recombines TRBV4-3 with TRBJ1-3, with 9 bases matching TRBD1. The CDR3 loop spans 15 amino acids. V lost 2 bases, J lost 4 bases, and 3 bases stayed unmatched. Per the germline V gene, CDR1 is LGHNA and CDR2 is YSLEER. CDR3 bases: TGCGCCAGCAGCCAACGACAGGGGGAAGGAAACACCATATATTTT. Translation: CASSQRQGEGNTIYF.

This clone was detected once. The chain joins TRBV6-6 to TRBJ2-7; 11 nucleotides align to TRBD1. This CDR3 has 15 amino acids. CDR1 MNHNY and CDR2 SVGAGI come from the germline V gene (reference sequence). The V and J ends lost 0 bases and 3 bases, in that order; junction bases with no gene match: 1. The CDR3 loop is CASSYSGTGGYEQYF. CDR3 bases: TGTGCCAGCAGTTACTCCGGGACAGGGGGCTACGAGCAGTACTTC.

The chain carries TRBV27 and TRBJ2-7; 9 nucleotides align to TRBD1. This CDR3 spans 14 amino acids. After removal of 6 bases from V and 3 bases from J, the junction contained 6 bases not matched to a gene. Germline V gene data show CDR1 as MNHEY and CDR2 as SMNVEV (reference sequence). Here the CDR3 reads CASRIRDRDYEQYF. The CDR3, as DNA: TGTGCCAGCAGGATTCGGGACAGGGACTACGAGCAGTACTTC.

The chain recombines TRBV19 with TRBJ1-3; the D is unclear. Germline V gene data show CDR1 as LNHDA and CDR2 as SQIVND (reference sequence). The CDR3 totals 14 residues. V was cut by 7 bases and J by 7 bases, with 17 bases left in between. CDR3 loop: CASMVADSRNTIYF. In DNA, the CDR3 is TGTGCCAGTATGGTGGCGGATTCAAGGAACACCATATATTTT.

This chain uses TRBV5-1 with TRBJ2-1, with 11 bases matching TRBD2. Germline V gene sequence: CDR1 SGHRS, CDR2 YFSETQ. V gave up 0 bases and J gave up 7 bases; unmatched junction bases: 12. This CDR3 spans 18 amino acids. CDR3 residues: CASSLDLHTSGGPNEQFF. The CDR3 DNA sequence: TGCGCCAGCAGCTTGGATCTCCACACTAGCGGGGGCCCTAATGAGCAGTTCTTC. The full variable domain, with the rest looked up from reference TRBV5-1 and TRBJ2-1, is KAGVTQTPRYLIKTRGQQVTLSCSPISGHRSVSWYQQTPGQGLQFLFEYFSETQRNKGNFPGRFSGRQFSNSRSEMNVSTLELGDSALYLCASSLDLHTSGGPNEQFFGPGTRLTVL.

The chain links TRBV11-2 to TRBJ2-7, with D perhaps TRBD1 or TRBD2 (6 bases each). This CDR3 comprises 12 residues. The V end was cut by 8 bases, the J end by 1 base, with 9 bases between. Germline values: CDR1 SGHAT, CDR2 FQNNGV. The CDR3 DNA is TGTGCCAGCTCGGGGGCGTCCTACGAGCAGTACTTC. Encoded protein: CASSGASYEQYF.

This CDR3 is CASSLARVSGGDTQYF. In DNA, the CDR3 is TGTGCCAGCAGCTTAGCGCGGGTTAGCGGGGGAGATACGCAGTATTTT. V is TRBV7-9 and J is TRBJ2-3; 9 bases line up with TRBD2. Germline-derived CDR1 and CDR2 are SEHNR and FQNEAQ (reference sequence). The CDR3 loop spans 16 amino acids. V was pared by 0 bases and J by 5 bases, with 6 bases of the junction left unmatched.

The chain joins TRBV28 to TRBJ1-5; D is possibly TRBD1 (5 bases). CDR1 is MDHEN and CDR2 is SYDVKM in the germline V gene. The CDR3 is 16 amino acids. Trimming removed 7 bases from V and 5 bases from J, with 21 bases in between. The CDR3 reads CASIMGQGRGHQPQHF. The DNA of the CDR3 is TGTGCCAGCATCATGGGGCAGGGTCGAGGGCATCAGCCCCAGCATTTT.